This T cell receptor beta chain was retrieved from a study of blood T cell repertoires in COVID-19. Sequenced by immunoSEQ multiplex PCR; TCRdb stores in-frame clones only, minus some. Seen here are a few hundred thousand clones, roughly 90% observed once, and the top ten hold about 3%. V trimming: 4 bases; J trimming: 1 base; junction bases outside the gene matches: 1. The CDR3 contains 13 residues. The germline CDR1 and CDR2 sequences are KGHSH and LQKENI. The TCR originated in a woman aged 45-65 years who had recovered from COVID-19. Sample: PBMCs or T cells enriched from blood (not recorded which). V usage is TRBV18 and J usage is TRBJ2-7; 7 bases map to TRBD1. The chain's CDR3 is CASSLDRSYEQYF. In DNA form, the CDR3 reads TGTGCCAGCTCACTGGACAGGTCCTACGAGCAGTACTTC.